One sample yielded the 18 T cell receptor beta chains listed below, sequenced in a study of T-cell reconstitution after alpha-beta-depleted transplantation in children. The TCRbeta library was prepared with unique molecular identifiers. Each CDR3 protein is one row after TCRdb ran MiXCR on the PCR reads. This table has 480,000 or so distinct CDR3 sequences, 8% to 11% appearing once. Sequenced here: PBMCs, sampled before TCRalphabeta/CD19-depleted stem cell transplant. The source is a child aged 2 to 10 with inherited bone marrow failure, due to receive a stem cell transplant.

This clonotype was observed many times. This chain joins TRBV12-3 or TRBV12-4 and TRBJ1-1; 8 nucleotides agree with TRBD1. This CDR3 region has 15 residues. With V trimmed by 4 bases and J by 4 bases, 8 bases remained unmatched. The CDR3 DNA is TGTGCCAGCAGTTCGCATGACAGGGGAAGCACTGAAGCTTTCTTT. Its translation: CASSSHDRGSTEAFF.

The sample holds a few counts of this clonotype. The genes are TRBV20-1 and TRBJ2-7; 8 bases are a match to TRBD2. Losses at the gene ends were 6 bases for V and 2 bases for J; bases not matched to a gene: 6. The CDR3 is made up of 13 amino acids. CDR1 and CDR2 (germline): DFQATT, SNEGSKA (reference sequence). CDR3: CSAPSGRAYEQYF. The CDR3 bases are TGCAGTGCCCCCTCCGGGAGGGCCTACGAGCAGTACTTC.

This clonotype was recorded at least ten times. V is TRBV12-3 or TRBV12-4 and J is TRBJ2-3; TRBD2 is a possible D gene (5 bases). The ends were cut back, 5 bases at V and 3 bases at J, with 21 bases in the middle. This CDR3 is built from 17 residues. The CDR3 DNA follows: TGTGCCAGCAGTGAGCCCCACCTAGGATGGGAGACAGATACGCAGTATTTT. Translation: CASSEPHLGWETDTQYF.

This clonotype was observed many times. V gene TRBV13 combines with J gene TRBJ2-3; possibly TRBD1 for D (5 bases). The CDR3 covers 17 residues. Trimming stripped 1 base from V and 2 bases from J, with 16 bases between. The germline V gene has CDR1 PRHDT and CDR2 FYEKMQ (reference sequence). For the CDR3, the DNA is TGTGCCAGCAGCTTAGAAGCCGTCGCAGGGTACACAGATACGCAGTATTTT. Translating it yields CASSLEAVAGYTDTQYF.

This clonotype was seen many times. The rearrangement joins TRBV4-2 to TRBJ1-5; 7 bases agree with TRBD1. Unmatched junction bases numbered 10, after V lost 5 bases and J lost 6 bases. The CDR3 extends over 15 amino acids. From germline, CDR1 is LGHNA and CDR2 YNFKEQ. The CDR3 loop is CASSSVQGVSQPQHF. The CDR3 DNA reads TGTGCCAGCAGCTCAGTTCAGGGGGTGAGTCAGCCCCAGCATTTT.

This clonotype was detected many times. The chain is built from TRBV7-9 and TRBJ2-7; no definite D call. This CDR3 contains 13 residues. V was shortened by 5 bases and J by 3 bases, with 11 bases between the two germline ends. Looked up from germline, CDR1 is SEHNR and CDR2 is FQNEAQ (reference sequence). The CDR3 nucleotides read TGTGCCAGCAGCGGTAACAAGGACTACGAGCAGTACTTC. Translating it yields CASSGNKDYEQYF.

This clonotype was observed many times. This chain connects TRBV4-3 to TRBJ2-2; TRBD1 might be the D (6 bases). Trimming took 0 bases from V and 0 from J, leaving 11 bases between them. The CDR3 extends over 17 amino acids. Germline assignment: CDR1 LGHNA and CDR2 YSLEER. CDR3 sequence reads: CASSQDGGHANTGELFF. DNA of the CDR3: TGCGCCAGCAGCCAAGATGGGGGCCACGCGAACACCGGGGAGCTGTTTTTT.

Ten or more counts support this clonotype. The rearrangement joins TRBV5-1 to TRBJ2-5; D is perhaps TRBD2 (6 bases). The germline V gene encodes CDR1 SGHRS and CDR2 YFSETQ. The V end lost 0 bases, the J end lost 2 bases, and 11 bases lay between the germline ends. CDR3 length: 15 amino acids. The CDR3 DNA follows: TGCGCCAGCAGCTTGGTAAACGGGGGTCAAGAGACCCAGTACTTC. This codes for CASSLVNGGQETQYF.

The CDR3 nucleotides read TGCAGCGTTTTTAAAGGGACAGGGGACTCCTACAATGAGCAGTTCTTC. Its translation: CSVFKGTGDSYNEQFF. The chain couples TRBV29-1 to TRBJ2-1; 10 nucleotides align to TRBD1. V lost 5 bases to trimming and J lost 0 bases; unmatched junction nucleotides: 7. The CDR3 has 16 amino acids. Germline lookup yields CDR1 SQVTM and CDR2 ANQGSEA.

This clonotype was seen repeatedly, ten times or more. The J gene is TRBJ2-7, the V gene TRBV29-1; tentative D call: TRBD2 (5 bases). The CDR3 contains 12 residues. In germline, CDR1 is SQVTM, CDR2 ANQGSEA. V lost 3 bases and J 5 bases, leaving 11 bases between the germline ends. This CDR3 is CSVDGSSDEQYF. The DNA for the CDR3 is TGCAGCGTTGATGGGAGTAGCGACGAGCAGTACTTC.

This clonotype occurred a few times. Germline and junction disagree at one end, which may indicate a read error. The chain employs TRBV29-1 and TRBJ2-3, with 8 bases matching TRBD1. Per germline, CDR1 SQVTM and CDR2 ANQGSEA. This CDR3 spans 16 amino acids. In DNA, the CDR3 is TGCAGCGTCGAAGAGACAGGGGCGACTGTTGTGGATACGCAGTATTTT. It codes for CSVEETGATVVDTQYF.

The chain links TRBV27 to TRBJ1-4, with TRBD1 matching over 7 bases. The junction had 10 bases not matched to a gene; V was cut back by 1 base and J by 8 bases. Germline V gives CDR1 MNHEY, CDR2 SMNVEV (reference sequence). The CDR3 is 16 amino acids. This chain's CDR3 is CASSLFRQGRGEKLFF. CDR3 in DNA: TGTGCCAGCAGTTTATTCCGACAGGGAAGAGGGGAAAAACTGTTTTTT.

This clonotype was detected ten times or more. The genes are TRBV4-3 and TRBJ2-7; 9 bases align to TRBD1. With V trimmed by 4 bases and J by 2 bases, 3 bases remained unmatched. The CDR3 spans 14 residues. CDR1 and CDR2 from the germline V gene are LGHNA and YSLEER. CDR3 protein: CASSRTGAPYEQYF. CDR3 bases: TGCGCCAGCAGCCGGACAGGGGCCCCCTACGAGCAGTACTTC.

The chain has TRBV5-5 and TRBJ2-1, with 8 bases aligning to TRBD2. There are 18 residues in the CDR3. J gave up 8 bases and V 1 base, and 17 bases lay outside the gene matches. The germline gives CDR1 SGHKS, CDR2 YYEKEE (reference sequence). The chain's CDR3 is CASSLIGMRSGRRDEQFF. CDR3 nucleotide sequence: TGTGCCAGCAGCTTGATTGGGATGCGAAGCGGGAGAAGGGATGAGCAGTTCTTC.

This clonotype has ten or more counts. This chain joins TRBV20-1 and TRBJ1-2, with 9 bases aligning to TRBD1. The CDR3 has 16 residues. V was clipped by 4 bases and J by 0 bases; unmatched bases: 9. CDR1 is DFQATT, CDR2 SNEGSKA, per germline (reference sequence). The chain's CDR3 is CSAMTGGPIANYGYTF. CDR3 sequence (DNA): TGCAGTGCTATGACAGGGGGTCCGATAGCTAACTATGGCTACACCTTC.

This clonotype has a count of ten or more. The rearrangement links TRBV4-3 to TRBJ1-4, with D perhaps matching TRBD1 (6 bases). Trimming cost V 1 base and J 7 bases, with 13 bases left between them. The CDR3 loop spans 15 amino acids. Per germline, CDR1 LGHNA and CDR2 YSLEER. CDR3 bases: TGCGCCAGCAGCCAAGTTCAGGGGATTGGTGAAAAACTGTTTTTT. Translated, it gives CASSQVQGIGEKLFF.

The gene calls are TRBV30 and TRBJ2-7; D is possibly TRBD1 (5 bases). CDR3 length: 11 residues. The V end lost 5 bases, the J end lost 2 bases, and 7 bases lay between the germline ends. Looked up from germline, CDR1 is GTSNPN and CDR2 is SVGIG (reference sequence). The CDR3 sequence is CAWQGAYEQYF. As DNA, the CDR3 is TGTGCCTGGCAAGGGGCCTACGAGCAGTACTTC.

This clonotype was seen only a few times. The chain is built from TRBV4-1 and TRBJ2-1, with no clear D. Trimming stripped 1 base from V and 6 bases from J, with 13 bases between. The CDR3 contains 15 residues. Germline values: CDR1 MGHRA, CDR2 YSYEKL. CDR3 sequence: CASSQVGRKANEQFF. CDR3 nucleotide sequence: TGCGCCAGCAGCCAAGTTGGTAGAAAGGCCAATGAGCAGTTCTTC.